The 21 T cell receptor beta chains below all came from one sample that was sequenced in a study of blood T cells in healthy people across ages. A sample-barcoded 5' primer and a J-beta primer mix were used in a second PCR of roughly 7 to 12 cycles. TCRdb re-derived calls from the 5' RACE reads in MiXCR, one entry per CDR3 protein. The repertoire has approximately 810,000 distinct CDR3 sequences, more than 25% of them found once; the top ten carry 17%. Sequenced: blood. The source of these receptors is a woman older than 75 in good health.

Remarks on this clonotype: This could be a read error, since a much larger clone is one nucleotide away. V usage is TRBV12-3 or TRBV12-4 and J usage is TRBJ2-5; D is ambiguous. V was shortened by 3 bases and J by 11 bases, with 13 bases between the two germline ends. The length of the CDR3 is 12 residues. CDR3 residues: CASSFVGLLQYF. The CDR3 DNA reads as TGTGCCAGCAGTTTCGTGGGGTTGTTGCAGTACTTC.

Note on this clonotype: This may be a read error: a much more frequent sequence differs by one nucleotide. The gene calls are TRBV6-5 and TRBJ2-7; 9 bases are shared with TRBD1. CDR1 is MNHEY and CDR2 is SVGAGI in the germline V gene. The CDR3 has 16 amino acids. The trim removed 2 bases at V and 4 bases at J, leaving 9 bases unmatched. The CDR3 sequence: CASSYGPGTGTYEQYF. CDR3 DNA sequence: TGTGCCAGCAGTTACGGTCCCGGGACAGGGACTTACGAGCAGTACTTC.

This clonotype was recorded many times. The rearrangement joins TRBV10-2 to TRBJ2-7; the D gene is possibly TRBD1 (6 bases). This CDR3 region has 15 residues. The germline V gene encodes CDR1 WSHSY and CDR2 SAAADI. Between the trimmed V and J ends, which lost 2 bases and 0 bases, there was a span of 11 bases. For the CDR3, the DNA is TGCGCCAGCAGTGAGGGCCAGGGGACCTCCTACGAGCAGTACTTC. It yields the protein CASSEGQGTSYEQYF.

This rearrangement joins TRBV6-2 or TRBV6-3 to TRBJ2-7; no reliable D call. With 5 bases removed from V and 0 bases from J, the gap between germline ends came to 11 bases. Germline values: CDR1 MNHEY, CDR2 SVGEGT. The CDR3 sequence is 14 residues long. CDR3 nucleotide sequence: TGTGCCAGCAGTCCCTGGGCTAGCTCCTACGAGCAGTACTTC. It codes for CASSPWASSYEQYF.

The chain combines TRBV30 with TRBJ1-1, with D possibly TRBD1 on 6 matching bases. CDR1 and CDR2 (germline): GTSNPN, SVGIG (reference sequence). V gave up 1 base and J gave up 6 bases, with 12 bases separating them. This CDR3 spans 13 amino acids. The CDR3 nucleotides are TGTGCCTGGAGTGAAGGGGGGGACGCTGAAGCTTTCTTT. Residues: CAWSEGGDAEAFF.

This clonotype has at least ten counts. This chain connects TRBV5-1 to TRBJ2-5; 13 nucleotides match TRBD2. Trimming cost V 4 bases and J 2 bases; bases outside gene matches: 5. This CDR3 comprises 16 residues. Germline V gene data show CDR1 as SGHRS and CDR2 as YFSETQ. This CDR3 reads CASSTGLAGVQETQYF. In DNA form, the CDR3 reads TGCGCCAGCAGCACCGGACTAGCGGGGGTACAAGAGACCCAGTACTTC.

This clonotype was found once. Sequence at one end of the junction differs from germline and may be a read error. The V gene is TRBV20-1, the J gene TRBJ1-4; D perhaps matches TRBD1 (5 bases). CDR1 is DFQATT and CDR2 is SNEGSKA in the germline V gene (reference sequence). The CDR3 consists of 17 residues. CDR3 in DNA: TGCGGTGCTAGAGATTTCCAGGGAGTGGGGACTAATGAAAAACTGTTTTTT. This translates into CGARDFQGVGTNEKLFF.

The V and J genes are TRBV20-1 and TRBJ1-1, with unresolved D. Per germline, CDR1 DFQATT and CDR2 SNEGSKA (reference sequence). The CDR3 has 12 amino acids. Trimming removed 8 bases at V and 1 base at J, with 11 bases between. The CDR3 loop is CSPEGGNTEAFF. The DNA of the CDR3 is TGCAGTCCAGAGGGAGGGAACACTGAAGCTTTCTTT.

The chain links TRBV28 to TRBJ1-6; D might be TRBD1 (6 bases). The CDR3 contains 14 residues. Germline V gives CDR1 MDHEN, CDR2 SYDVKM. V was clipped by 8 bases and J by 7 bases, with 15 bases between them. CDR3 protein: CASAYGGANSPLHF. The CDR3 DNA reads as TGTGCCAGCGCCTACGGGGGGGCCAATTCACCCCTCCACTTT.

The chain carries TRBV20-1 and TRBJ1-6, with D possibly being TRBD1 (5 bases). This CDR3 contains 15 residues. Between the trimmed V and J ends, which lost 1 base and 9 bases, there was a span of 16 bases. The germline CDR1 and CDR2 sequences are DFQATT and SNEGSKA (reference sequence). CDR3 sequence (DNA): TGCAGTGCTAGAGTTGACAGCAATCCAGGTTCACCCCTCCACTTT. Residues: CSARVDSNPGSPLHF.

This clonotype was counted only a few times. A read error may explain this, as a much larger clone is one base away. The chain uses TRBV4-2 and TRBJ2-5; TRBD2 agrees at 7 bases. Per the germline V gene, CDR1 is LGHNA and CDR2 is YNFKEQ. CDR3 length: 15 residues. Trimming cost V 7 bases and J 11 bases; bases outside gene matches: 19. In nucleotides, the CDR3 is TGTGCCAGCACCAGCCAGGCGGGGGAGGGCAATGAGCAGTACTTC. Translating gives CASTSQAGEGNEQYF.

Notes on this clonotype: A read error is possible here, since a much larger clone lies one base away. The chain uses TRBV12-3 or TRBV12-4 and TRBJ1-5, with D uncertain. The CDR3 has 16 residues. For the CDR3, the DNA is TGTGCCAGCACCCTAGGGAGGAAGGGTAGCAATCAGTCCCAGCATTTT. Protein: CASTLGRKGSNQSQHF.

This clonotype showed up many times. The chain carries TRBV3-1 and TRBJ1-2; D is unclear. V lost 1 base and J lost 8, with 11 bases in between. Germline V gene data show CDR1 as LGHDT and CDR2 as YNNKEL (reference sequence). This CDR3 is built from 13 residues. Written as DNA, the CDR3 is TGTGCCAGCAGCCAAGGGGCCGGGCTCGGCTACACCTTC. Translating gives CASSQGAGLGYTF.

This clonotype showed up just a few times. A much bigger clone sits one base away, suggesting this may be a read error. This chain joins TRBV3-1 and TRBJ2-7; perhaps TRBD2 as D (6 bases). The CDR3 runs to 16 residues. Germline CDR1 and CDR2: LGHDT and YNNKEL (reference sequence). In DNA form, the CDR3 reads TGTGTCAGCAGCCAAGACCTCGCTGCAGGGACTTACGAGCAGTACTTC. Protein: CVSSQDLAAGTYEQYF.

The V call is TRBV20-1, the J call TRBJ1-2; the D is unclear. Germline CDR1 is DFQATT and CDR2 is SNEGSKA (reference sequence). The CDR3 extends over 13 amino acids. The germline V and J ends were trimmed by 0 bases and 9 bases, with 14 bases remaining between them. The chain's CDR3 is CSARDVAGLSYTF. The CDR3 coding sequence is TGCAGTGCTAGAGATGTCGCAGGACTGAGCTACACCTTC.

V and J are TRBV14 and TRBJ1-2, with D maybe TRBD1 (6 bases). Trimming took off 1 base at V and 3 bases at J, with 9 bases between the two ends. The CDR3 runs 14 residues. CDR1 is SGHDN and CDR2 is FVKESK in the germline V gene. DNA of the CDR3: TGTGCCAGCAGCCAAGCCGGGACACACTATGGCTACACCTTC. It yields the protein CASSQAGTHYGYTF.

There are a few counts of this clonotype. The rearrangement links TRBV12-3 or TRBV12-4 to TRBJ1-2; 8 nucleotides line up with TRBD1. This CDR3 is 16 amino acids long. V shed 7 bases and J 0 bases; nucleotides not matched to a gene: 10. DNA of the CDR3: TGTGCCAGCACCGACAGGGGACAGCCCCCTAACTATGGCTACACCTTC. This encodes CASTDRGQPPNYGYTF.

This clonotype was seen only a few times. This chain links TRBV11-2 with TRBJ1-6; no reliable D call. CDR3 length: 14 residues. CDR1 and CDR2 (germline): SGHAT, FQNNGV. The V gene lost 5 bases and the J gene lost 11 bases, with 16 bases spanning the gap. The CDR3 here is CASSLDRLMAPLHF. DNA for the CDR3: TGTGCCAGCAGCCTTGACCGATTAATGGCACCCCTCCACTTT.

This clonotype was counted a few times. The V call is TRBV7-2, the J call TRBJ1-1; D remains unclear. The CDR3 loop spans 18 amino acids. The ends were cut back, 5 bases at V and 0 bases at J, with 22 bases in the middle. Germline values: CDR1 SGHTA, CDR2 FQGNSA. CDR3 DNA: TGTGCCAGCAGCCGGATGATTTTCTCCCGGACGATGAACACTGAAGCTTTCTTT. Its translation is CASSRMIFSRTMNTEAFF. Full variable domain (remainder filled in from reference TRBV7-2 and TRBJ1-1): GAGVSQSPSNKVTEKGKDVELRCDPISGHTALYWYRQSLGQGLEFLIYFQGNSAPDKSGLPSDRFSAERTGGSVSTLTIQRTQQEDSAVYLCASSRMIFSRTMNTEAFFGQGTRLTVV.

This clonotype showed up just a few times. The V gene is TRBV6-1, the J gene TRBJ2-3; D uncertain. Germline CDR1 and CDR2: MNHNS and SASEGT. V was clipped by 6 bases and J by 2 bases, with 18 bases between them. This CDR3 spans 16 amino acids. Here the CDR3 reads CASSRTVISLTDTQYF. CDR3 nucleotides: TGTGCCAGCAGCCGGACGGTGATTTCCCTCACAGATACGCAGTATTTT.

This clonotype was detected once. Since a much larger clone is just one base distant, this may be a read error. The J gene is TRBJ2-5, the V gene TRBV5-1; D may be TRBD1 (6 bases). The V gene lost 4 bases and the J gene lost 9 bases, with 19 bases spanning the gap. Germline V gene lookup returns CDR1 SGHRS and CDR2 YFSETQ. The CDR3 has 14 residues. CDR3 protein: CASSPSWGREAQYF. DNA for the CDR3: TGCGCCAGCAGCCCGTCTTGGGGGCGCGAGGCCCAGTACTTC.